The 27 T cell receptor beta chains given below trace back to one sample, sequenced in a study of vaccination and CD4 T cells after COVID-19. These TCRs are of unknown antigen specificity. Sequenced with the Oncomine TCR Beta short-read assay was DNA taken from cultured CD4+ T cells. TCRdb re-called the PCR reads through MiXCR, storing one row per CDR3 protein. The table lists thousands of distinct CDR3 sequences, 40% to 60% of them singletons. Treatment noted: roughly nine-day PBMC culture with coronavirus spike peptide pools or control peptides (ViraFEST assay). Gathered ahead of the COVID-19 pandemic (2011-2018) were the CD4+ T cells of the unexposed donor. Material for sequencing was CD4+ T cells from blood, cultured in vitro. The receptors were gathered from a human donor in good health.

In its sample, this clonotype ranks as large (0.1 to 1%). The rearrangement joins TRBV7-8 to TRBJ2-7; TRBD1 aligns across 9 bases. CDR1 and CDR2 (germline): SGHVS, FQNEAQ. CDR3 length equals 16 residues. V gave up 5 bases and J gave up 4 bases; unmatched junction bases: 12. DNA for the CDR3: TGTGCCAGCAGCCAATCCTCCGGGACAGGGATATACGAGCAGTACTTC. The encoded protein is CASSQSSGTGIYEQYF.

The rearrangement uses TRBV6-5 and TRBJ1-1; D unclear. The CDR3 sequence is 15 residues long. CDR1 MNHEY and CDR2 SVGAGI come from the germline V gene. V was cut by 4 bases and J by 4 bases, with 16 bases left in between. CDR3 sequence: CASSFNRWLGTEAFF. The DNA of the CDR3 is TGTGCCAGCAGTTTTAATCGGTGGTTGGGCACTGAAGCTTTCTTT.

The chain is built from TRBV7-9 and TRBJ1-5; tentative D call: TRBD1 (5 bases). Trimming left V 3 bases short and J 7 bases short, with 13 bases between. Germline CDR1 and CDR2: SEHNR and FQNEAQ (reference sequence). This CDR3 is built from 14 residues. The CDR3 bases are TGTGCCAGCAGCTTGGAGGGGCTTGGACAGCCCCAGCATTTT. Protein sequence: CASSLEGLGQPQHF.

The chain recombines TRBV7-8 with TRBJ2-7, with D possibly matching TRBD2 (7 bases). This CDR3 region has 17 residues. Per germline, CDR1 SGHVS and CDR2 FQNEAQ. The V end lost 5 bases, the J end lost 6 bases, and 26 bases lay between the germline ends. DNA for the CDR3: TGTGCCAGCAGCCCCCCCTTGCGGGAGAATCCCAGGGGCGAGCAGTACTTC. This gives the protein CASSPPLRENPRGEQYF.

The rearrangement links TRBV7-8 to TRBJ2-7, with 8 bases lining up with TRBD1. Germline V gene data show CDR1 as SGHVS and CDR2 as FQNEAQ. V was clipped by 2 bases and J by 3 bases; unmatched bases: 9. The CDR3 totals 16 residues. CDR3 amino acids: CASSLPRQGKYYEQYF. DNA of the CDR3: TGTGCCAGCAGCTTACCCCGACAGGGGAAATACTACGAGCAGTACTTC.

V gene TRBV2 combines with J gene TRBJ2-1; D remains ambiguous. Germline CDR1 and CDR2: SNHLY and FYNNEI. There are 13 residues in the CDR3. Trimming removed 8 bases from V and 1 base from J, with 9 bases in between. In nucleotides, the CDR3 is TGTGCCAGCGGAGAAGTATCCTACAATGAGCAGTTCTTC. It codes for CASGEVSYNEQFF. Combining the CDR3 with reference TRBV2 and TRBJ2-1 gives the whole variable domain EPEVTQTPSHQVTQMGQEVILRCVPISNHLYFYWYRQILGQKVEFLVSFYNNEISEKSEIFDDQFSVERPDGSNFTLKIRSTKLEDSAMYFCASGEVSYNEQFFGPGTRLTVL.

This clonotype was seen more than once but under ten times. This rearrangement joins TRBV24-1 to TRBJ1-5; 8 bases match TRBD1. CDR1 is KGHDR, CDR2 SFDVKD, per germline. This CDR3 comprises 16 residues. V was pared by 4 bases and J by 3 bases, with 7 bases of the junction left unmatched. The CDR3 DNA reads TGTGCCACCAGTGACCCGGGACAGGACTTCAATCAGCCCCAGCATTTT. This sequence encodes CATSDPGQDFNQPQHF.

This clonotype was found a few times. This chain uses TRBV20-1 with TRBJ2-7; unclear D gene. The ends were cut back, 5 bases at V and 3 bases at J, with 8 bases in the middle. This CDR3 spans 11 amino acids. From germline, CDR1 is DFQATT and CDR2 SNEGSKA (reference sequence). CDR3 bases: TGCAGTGCTTCGGACCGCTACGAGCAGTACTTC. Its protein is CSASDRYEQYF.

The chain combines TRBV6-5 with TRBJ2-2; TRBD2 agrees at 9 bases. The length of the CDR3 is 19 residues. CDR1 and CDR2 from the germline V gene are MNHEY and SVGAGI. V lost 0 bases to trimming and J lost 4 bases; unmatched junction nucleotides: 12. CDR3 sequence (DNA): TGTGCCAGCAGTTACTCGACAGCTAGCGGGGCGGCGACCACCGGGGAGCTGTTTTTT. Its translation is CASSYSTASGAATTGELFF.

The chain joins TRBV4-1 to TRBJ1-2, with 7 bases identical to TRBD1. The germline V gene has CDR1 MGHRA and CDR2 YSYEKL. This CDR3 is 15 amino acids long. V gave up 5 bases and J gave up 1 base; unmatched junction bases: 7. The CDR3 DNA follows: TGCGCCAGCAGCTCCCGGGACAGAGATAACTATGGCTACACCTTC. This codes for CASSSRDRDNYGYTF.

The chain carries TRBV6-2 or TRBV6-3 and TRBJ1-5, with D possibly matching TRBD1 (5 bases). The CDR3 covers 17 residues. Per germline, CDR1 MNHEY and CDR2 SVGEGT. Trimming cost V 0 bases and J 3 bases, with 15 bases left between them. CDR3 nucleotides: TGTGCCAGCAGTTACTCGAAAAGGGGTTTATCCAATCAGCCCCAGCATTTT. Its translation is CASSYSKRGLSNQPQHF.

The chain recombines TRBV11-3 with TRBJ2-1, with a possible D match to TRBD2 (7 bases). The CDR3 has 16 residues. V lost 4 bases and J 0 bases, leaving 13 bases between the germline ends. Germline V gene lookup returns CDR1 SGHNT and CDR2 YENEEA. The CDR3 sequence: CASSSGGPSSYNEQFF. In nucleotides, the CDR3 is TGTGCCAGCAGCTCCGGGGGGCCTAGCTCCTACAATGAGCAGTTCTTC.

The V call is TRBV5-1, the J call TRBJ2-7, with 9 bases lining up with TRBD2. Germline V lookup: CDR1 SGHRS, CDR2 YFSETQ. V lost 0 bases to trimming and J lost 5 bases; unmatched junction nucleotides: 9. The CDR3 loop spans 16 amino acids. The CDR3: CASSLGSGSVTNEQYF. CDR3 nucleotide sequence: TGCGCCAGCAGCTTGGGTAGCGGGAGCGTCACCAACGAGCAGTACTTC.

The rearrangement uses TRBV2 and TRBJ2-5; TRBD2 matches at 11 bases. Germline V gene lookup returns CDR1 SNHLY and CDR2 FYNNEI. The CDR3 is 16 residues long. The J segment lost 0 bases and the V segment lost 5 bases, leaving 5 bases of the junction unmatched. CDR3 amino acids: CASSYSGREYQETQYF. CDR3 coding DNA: TGTGCCAGCAGTTATAGCGGGAGGGAGTACCAAGAGACCCAGTACTTC.

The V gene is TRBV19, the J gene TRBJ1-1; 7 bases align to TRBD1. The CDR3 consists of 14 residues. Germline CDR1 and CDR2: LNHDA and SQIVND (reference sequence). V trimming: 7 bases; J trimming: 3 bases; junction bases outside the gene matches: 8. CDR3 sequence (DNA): TGTGCCAGTACCCCGGACAGGAAGTACACTGAAGCTTTCTTT. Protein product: CASTPDRKYTEAFF.

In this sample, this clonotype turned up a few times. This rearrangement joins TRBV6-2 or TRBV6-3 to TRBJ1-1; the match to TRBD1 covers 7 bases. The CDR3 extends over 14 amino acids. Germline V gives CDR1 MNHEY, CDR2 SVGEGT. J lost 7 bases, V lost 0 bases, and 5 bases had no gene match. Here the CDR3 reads CASSYSTGRDEAFF. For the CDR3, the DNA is TGTGCCAGCAGTTACTCGACAGGGAGGGATGAAGCTTTCTTT.

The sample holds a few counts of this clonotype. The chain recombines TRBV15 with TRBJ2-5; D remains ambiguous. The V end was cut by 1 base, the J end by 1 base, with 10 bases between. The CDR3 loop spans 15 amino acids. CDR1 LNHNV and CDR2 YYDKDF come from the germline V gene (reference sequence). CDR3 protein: CATSRAVQVQETQYF. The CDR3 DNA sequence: TGTGCCACCAGCAGAGCGGTGCAAGTCCAAGAGACCCAGTACTTC.

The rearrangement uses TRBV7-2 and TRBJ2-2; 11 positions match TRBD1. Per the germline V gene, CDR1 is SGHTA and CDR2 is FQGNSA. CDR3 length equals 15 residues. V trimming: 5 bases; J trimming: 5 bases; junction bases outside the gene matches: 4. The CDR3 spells CASSQDRGRTGELFF. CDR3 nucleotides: TGTGCCAGCAGCCAGGACAGGGGGCGAACCGGGGAGCTGTTTTTT.

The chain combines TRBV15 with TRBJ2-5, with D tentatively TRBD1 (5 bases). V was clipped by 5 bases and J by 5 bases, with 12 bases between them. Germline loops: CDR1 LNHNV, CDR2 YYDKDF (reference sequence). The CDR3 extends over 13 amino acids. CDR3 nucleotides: TGTGCCACCAGCTTAGGGGCAGGGGAGACCCAGTACTTC. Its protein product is CATSLGAGETQYF. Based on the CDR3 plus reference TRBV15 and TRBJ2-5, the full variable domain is DAMVIQNPRYQVTQFGKPVTLSCSQTLNHNVMYWYQQKSSQAPKLLFHYYDKDFNNEADTPDNFQSRRPNTSFCFLDIRSPGLGDTAMYLCATSLGAGETQYFGPGTRLLVL.

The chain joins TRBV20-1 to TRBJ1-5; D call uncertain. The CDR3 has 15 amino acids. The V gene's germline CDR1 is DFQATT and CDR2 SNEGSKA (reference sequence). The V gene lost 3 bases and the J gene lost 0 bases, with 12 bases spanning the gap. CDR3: CSASAISNSNQPQHF. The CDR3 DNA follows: TGCAGTGCTAGTGCCATCTCGAATAGCAATCAGCCCCAGCATTTT.

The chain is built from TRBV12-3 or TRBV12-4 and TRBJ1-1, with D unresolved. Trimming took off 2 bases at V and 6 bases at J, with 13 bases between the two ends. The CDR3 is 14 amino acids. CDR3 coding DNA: TGTGCCAGCAGTTTAACTATCGGTTACGCTGAAGCTTTCTTT. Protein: CASSLTIGYAEAFF.

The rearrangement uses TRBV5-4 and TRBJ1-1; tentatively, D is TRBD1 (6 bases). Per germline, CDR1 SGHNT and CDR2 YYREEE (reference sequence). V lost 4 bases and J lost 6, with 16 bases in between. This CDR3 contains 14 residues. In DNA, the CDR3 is TGTGCCAGCAGCCCCGACAGGTTCAGCCCTGAAGCTTTCTTT. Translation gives CASSPDRFSPEAFF.

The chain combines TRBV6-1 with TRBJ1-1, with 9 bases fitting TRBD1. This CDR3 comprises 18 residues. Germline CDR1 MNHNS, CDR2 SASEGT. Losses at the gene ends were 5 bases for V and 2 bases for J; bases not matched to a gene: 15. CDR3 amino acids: CASSRPPGQGGSNTEAFF. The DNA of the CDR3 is TGTGCCAGCAGTCGACCCCCGGGACAGGGTGGGTCAAACACTGAAGCTTTCTTT.

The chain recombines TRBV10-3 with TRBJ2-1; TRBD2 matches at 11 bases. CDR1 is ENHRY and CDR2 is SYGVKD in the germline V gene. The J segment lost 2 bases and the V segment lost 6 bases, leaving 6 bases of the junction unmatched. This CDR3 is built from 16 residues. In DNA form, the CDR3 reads TGTGCCATCAGGGCCCAACTAGCGGGGGCCTACAATGAGCAGTTCTTC. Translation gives CAIRAQLAGAYNEQFF.

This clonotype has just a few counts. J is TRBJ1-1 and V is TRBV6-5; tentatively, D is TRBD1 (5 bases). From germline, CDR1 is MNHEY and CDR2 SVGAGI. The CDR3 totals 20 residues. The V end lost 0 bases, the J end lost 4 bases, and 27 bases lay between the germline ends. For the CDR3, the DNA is TGTGCCAGCAGTTACTCACTTTCGGAGCCAGGGATTATGATTAGCACTGAAGCTTTCTTT. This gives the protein CASSYSLSEPGIMISTEAFF.

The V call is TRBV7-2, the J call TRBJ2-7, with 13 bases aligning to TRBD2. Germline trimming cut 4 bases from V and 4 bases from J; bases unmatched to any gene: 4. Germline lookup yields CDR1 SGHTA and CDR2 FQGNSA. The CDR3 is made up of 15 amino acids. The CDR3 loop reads CASSSPGLAGYEQYF. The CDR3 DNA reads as TGTGCCAGCAGCTCTCCGGGACTAGCGGGATACGAGCAGTACTTC.

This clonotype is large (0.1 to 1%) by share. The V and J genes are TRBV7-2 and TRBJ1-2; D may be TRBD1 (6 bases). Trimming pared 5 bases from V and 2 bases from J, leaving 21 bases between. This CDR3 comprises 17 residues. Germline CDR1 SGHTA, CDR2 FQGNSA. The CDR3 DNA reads TGTGCCAGCAGCCCGGACAGCTATGACGGGGTGAACTATGGCTACACCTTC. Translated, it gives CASSPDSYDGVNYGYTF. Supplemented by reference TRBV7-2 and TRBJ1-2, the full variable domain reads GAGVSQSPSNKVTEKGKDVELRCDPISGHTALYWYRQSLGQGLEFLIYFQGNSAPDKSGLPSDRFSAERTGGSVSTLTIQRTQQEDSAVYLCASSPDSYDGVNYGYTFGSGTRLTVV.